These 31 T cell receptor beta chains originate from one sample sequenced in a study of CD8+ T cells in alopecia areata. cDNA prepared by RNA extraction and subsequent reverse transcription served as the template for sequencing. Using immunoSEQ multiplex PCR, the repertoire was profiled, and TCRdb retains in-frame clones only, with some absent. In the table there are about 200,000 clones, roughly three fifths of which are singletons. Specified treatment: oral pan-JAK inhibitor, 5-10 mg twice daily. The sequenced sample was CD4+ T cells sorted from blood, obtained at week 4, from a patient treated with tofacitinib. The receptors originated from a human donor with alopecia areata.

This clone has more than one count but fewer than ten. The chain couples TRBV29-1 to TRBJ1-1, with no clear D. CDR1 SQVTM and CDR2 ANQGSEA come from the germline V gene. V shed 4 bases and J shed 1 base, with 10 bases lying between them. The CDR3 is made up of 13 amino acids. CDR3 coding DNA: TGCAGCGTTGGGGCCGGGAGGAACACTGAAGCTTTCTTT. Protein product: CSVGAGRNTEAFF.

The rearrangement links TRBV27 to TRBJ2-3; D gene uncertain. V was clipped by 5 bases and J by 4 bases, with 4 bases between them. The CDR3 length is 11 residues. Germline V CDR1 and CDR2: MNHEY, SMNVEV (reference sequence). CDR3 sequence reads: CASSRADTQYF. CDR3 sequence (DNA): TGTGCCAGCAGTCGGGCAGATACGCAGTATTTT.

V and J are TRBV29-1 and TRBJ2-1; 10 bases are a match to TRBD2. Germline trimming cut 4 bases from V and 4 bases from J; bases unmatched to any gene: 7. CDR1 and CDR2 from the germline V gene are SQVTM and ANQGSEA. The CDR3 is made up of 15 amino acids. CDR3 coding DNA: TGCAGCGTTGGGGAGCGGGGGGGCCGGTACAATGAGCAGTTCTTC. Protein sequence: CSVGERGGRYNEQFF.

This clone is a singleton in its sample. The chain combines TRBV30 with TRBJ1-6; the D is unclear. Trimming left V 6 bases short and J 6 bases short, with 12 bases between. CDR3 length: 13 amino acids. Germline CDR1 reads GTSNPN; CDR2 reads SVGIG (reference sequence). Here the CDR3 DNA reads TGTGCCTGTATTCAGATAGTTAATTCACCCCTCCACTTT. Translation: CACIQIVNSPLHF. Looking up the rest from reference TRBV30 and TRBJ1-6 gives the full variable domain: SQTIHQWPATLVQPVGSPLSLECTVEGTSNPNLYWYRQAAGRGLQLLFYSVGIGQISSEVPQNLSASRPQDRQFILSSKKLLLSDSGFYLCACIQIVNSPLHFGNGTRLTVT.

The rearrangement uses TRBV5-4 and TRBJ1-1; TRBD1 matches at 8 bases. The CDR3 is 13 amino acids. Germline lookup yields CDR1 SGHNT and CDR2 YYREEE (reference sequence). With 3 bases clipped from V and 11 bases from J, the junction kept 9 bases outside the gene matches. The CDR3 bases are TGTGCCAGCAGCTACGGACAGGGACAAGGGGCTTTCTTT. As protein: CASSYGQGQGAFF.

The chain recombines TRBV5-1 with TRBJ2-7; 9 bases agree with TRBD1. The CDR3 runs 14 residues. Germline values: CDR1 SGHRS, CDR2 YFSETQ. Trimming took 4 bases from V and 4 from J; bases not matched to a gene: 6. The CDR3 spells CASSARDRDYEQYF. CDR3 coding DNA: TGCGCCAGCAGCGCCAGGGACAGGGATTACGAGCAGTACTTC.

The chain joins TRBV30 to TRBJ2-1, with D perhaps matching TRBD1 or TRBD2 (5 bases each). The CDR3 sequence is 15 residues long. V dropped 0 bases and J dropped 12 bases, with 21 bases sitting between them. Germline CDR1 reads GTSNPN; CDR2 reads SVGIG (reference sequence). CDR3 nucleotide sequence: TGTGCCTGGAGTGTACAGGACTCCTTGAAGGGTGGGCAGTTCTTC. Residues: CAWSVQDSLKGGQFF.

In this sample, this clone turned up a few times. This sequence joins TRBV27 and TRBJ2-5, with D possibly being TRBD1 (5 bases). CDR1 and CDR2 (germline): MNHEY, SMNVEV (reference sequence). The CDR3 is made up of 11 amino acids. V lost 7 bases, J lost 3 bases, and 6 bases lay in between. The CDR3 DNA follows: TGTGCCAGCACCAGGGAAGAGACCCAGTACTTC. This encodes CASTREETQYF.

This clone was seen a single time. The chain carries TRBV29-1 and TRBJ2-5, with a tentative D call TRBD2 (6 bases). The J call may be mistaken, given a closer DNA end match to TRBJ2-7. Looked up from germline, CDR1 is SQVTM and CDR2 is ANQGSEA. The CDR3 covers 11 residues. DNA for the CDR3: TGCAGCGTTGATAAGCGGGACGAGCAGTACTTC. It translates to CSVDKRDEQYF.

The rearrangement joins TRBV4-3 to TRBJ2-5; perhaps D is TRBD1 or TRBD2 (6 bases each). Germline values: CDR1 LGHNA, CDR2 YSLEER. This CDR3 contains 17 residues. The germline V and J ends were trimmed by 2 bases and 4 bases, with 20 bases remaining between them. This CDR3 reads CASSQSGAGHRRETQYF. CDR3 nucleotides: TGCGCCAGCAGCCAATCTGGGGCGGGACACCGAAGAGAGACCCAGTACTTC.

The rearrangement uses TRBV6-6 and TRBJ2-3, with D perhaps matching TRBD2 (5 bases). The CDR3 length is 16 residues. V was shortened by 4 bases and J by 0 bases, with 14 bases between the two germline ends. Germline V gene data show CDR1 as MNHNY and CDR2 as SVGAGI (reference sequence). The CDR3 coding sequence is TGTGCCAGCAGTTGGCGACGGGGAGCTAGCACAGATACGCAGTATTTT. This sequence encodes CASSWRRGASTDTQYF.

The chain employs TRBV23-1 and TRBJ2-2, with 9 bases matching TRBD1. TRBV23-1 is noted as an ORF with a role that remains uncertain. The CDR3 contains 18 residues. The J segment lost 1 base and the V segment lost 0 bases, leaving 6 bases of the junction unmatched. The chain's CDR3 is CASSQSQPGQGNTGELFF. The CDR3, as DNA: TGCGCCAGCAGTCAATCACAACCGGGACAGGGGAACACCGGGGAGCTGTTTTTT.

The V gene is TRBV29-1, the J gene TRBJ1-5; unclear D gene. Trimming left V 4 bases short and J 5 bases short, with 15 bases between. The CDR3 is 14 amino acids. CDR1 SQVTM and CDR2 ANQGSEA come from the germline V gene. The CDR3 coding sequence is TGCAGCGTTGCGCTCGGCAGGAGGGATCAGCCCCAGCATTTT. Protein sequence: CSVALGRRDQPQHF.

V gene TRBV4-3 combines with J gene TRBJ1-2; no reliable D call. V was trimmed by 1 base and J by 2 bases, leaving 8 bases between them. CDR1 is LGHNA, CDR2 YSLEER, per germline. The CDR3 runs 14 residues. The DNA of the CDR3 is TGCGCCAGCAGCCAAGTTTCCGGGAACTATGGCTACACCTTC. This translates into CASSQVSGNYGYTF.

V usage is TRBV18 and J usage is TRBJ1-1; D ambiguous. The CDR3 runs 14 residues. CDR1 is KGHSH, CDR2 LQKENI, per germline. Trimming stripped 0 bases from V and 1 base from J, with 6 bases between. CDR3 sequence (DNA): TGTGCCAGCTCACCACCCCCGGGGAACACTGAAGCTTTCTTT. Translated, it gives CASSPPPGNTEAFF.

This clone was seen more than once but under ten times. This rearrangement joins TRBV5-1 to TRBJ2-2; D call uncertain. The CDR3 has 15 amino acids. Deletions cut 0 bases from V and 2 bases from J, with 8 bases between. Germline CDR1 and CDR2: SGHRS and YFSETQ. The CDR3 DNA follows: TGCGCCAGCAGCTTGGGGCACGCTAACACCGGGGAGCTGTTTTTT. Protein product: CASSLGHANTGELFF.

This CDR3 is CAWANGDYGYTF. The CDR3 nucleotides read TGTGCCTGGGCAAACGGGGACTATGGCTACACCTTC. The chain couples TRBV30 to TRBJ1-2, with D unclear. Germline loops: CDR1 GTSNPN, CDR2 SVGIG (reference sequence). Trimming removed 5 bases from V and 3 bases from J, with 10 bases in between. The CDR3 runs to 12 residues. The full variable domain, in which reference TRBV30 and TRBJ1-2 provide the parts outside the CDR3, is SQTIHQWPATLVQPVGSPLSLECTVEGTSNPNLYWYRQAAGRGLQLLFYSVGIGQISSEVPQNLSASRPQDRQFILSSKKLLLSDSGFYLCAWANGDYGYTFGSGTRLTVV.

This clone was counted between two and nine times. The rearrangement links TRBV15 to TRBJ1-4; a weak D match, TRBD1 (6 bases). Germline V gene data show CDR1 as LNHNV and CDR2 as YYDKDF (reference sequence). The V end was cut by 0 bases, the J end by 11 bases, with 19 bases between. The CDR3 has 16 amino acids. The CDR3 is CATSRDMAGEGYKLFF. CDR3 nucleotide sequence: TGTGCCACCAGCAGAGATATGGCAGGGGAGGGATATAAACTGTTTTTT.

V usage is TRBV5-1 and J usage is TRBJ2-5; no definite D call. The CDR3 spans 14 residues. Germline V gene sequence: CDR1 SGHRS, CDR2 YFSETQ. V was cut by 1 base and J by 5 bases, with 12 bases left in between. The CDR3 region is CASSLSGNEETQYF. The CDR3 nucleotides read TGCGCCAGCAGCTTGTCTGGCAACGAGGAGACCCAGTACTTC.

The rearrangement links TRBV29-1 to TRBJ2-5; 8 bases are a match to TRBD2. Germline values: CDR1 SQVTM, CDR2 ANQGSEA. This CDR3 is 13 amino acids long. V trimming: 6 bases; J trimming: 9 bases; junction bases outside the gene matches: 12. The CDR3 spells CSVGTSTPGAQYF. In DNA, the CDR3 is TGCAGCGTGGGGACTAGTACCCCGGGCGCCCAGTACTTC.

A few counts support this clone. The chain uses TRBV5-5 and TRBJ1-2; D gene uncertain. The CDR3 is 12 amino acids. Per germline, CDR1 SGHKS and CDR2 YYEKEE (reference sequence). V lost 0 bases, J lost 6 bases, and 6 bases lay in between. CDR3 nucleotide sequence: TGTGCCAGCAGCTTGGGCGGTGATGGCTACACCTTC. Protein: CASSLGGDGYTF.

V and J are TRBV29-1 and TRBJ2-1; 8 bases agree with TRBD1. The CDR3 consists of 14 residues. The V and J ends lost 0 bases and 7 bases, in that order; junction bases with no gene match: 5. Per germline, CDR1 SQVTM and CDR2 ANQGSEA. In nucleotides, the CDR3 is TGCAGCGTTGAAGACCCGGACAGGGTGAATGAGCAGTTCTTC. This encodes CSVEDPDRVNEQFF.

To note about this clone: The identical CDR3 is also encoded by other nucleotide sequences in the sample. The rearrangement joins TRBV30 to TRBJ2-5; the D is unclear. Per germline, CDR1 GTSNPN and CDR2 SVGIG (reference sequence). The CDR3 spans 11 residues. V was clipped by 3 bases and J by 5 bases, with 7 bases between them. CDR3 in DNA: TGTGCCTGGAGCCTTAGGGAGACCCAGTACTTC. Translating gives CAWSLRETQYF.

This clone has more than one count but fewer than ten. This chain uses TRBV11-2 with TRBJ1-2; D not certain. The CDR3 loop spans 13 amino acids. Germline values: CDR1 SGHAT, CDR2 FQNNGV. V lost 5 bases to trimming and J lost 4 bases, with 11 bases between them. CDR3 loop: CASSPGQAYGYTF. CDR3 in DNA: TGTGCCAGCAGCCCGGGTCAGGCCTATGGCTACACCTTC.

The chain couples TRBV29-1 to TRBJ1-2, with D perhaps matching TRBD1 (5 bases). This CDR3 is 12 amino acids long. The germline CDR1 and CDR2 sequences are SQVTM and ANQGSEA. Trimming took 6 bases from V and 5 from J, leaving 13 bases between them. The CDR3 DNA is TGCAGCGTGGGGGGGGACTCTTATGGCTACACCTTC. Protein: CSVGGDSYGYTF.

The rearrangement uses TRBV29-1 and TRBJ1-2; no clear D. V lost 3 bases and J lost 0, with 8 bases in between. Germline CDR1 is SQVTM and CDR2 is ANQGSEA. There are 13 residues in the CDR3. The CDR3 DNA sequence: TGCAGCGTTGATTGGAGTTCTAACTATGGCTACACCTTC. Translation gives CSVDWSSNYGYTF.

V gene TRBV28 combines with J gene TRBJ1-5; possible D gene TRBD1, 5 bases. V was cut by 5 bases and J by 6 bases, with 8 bases left in between. The CDR3 extends over 12 amino acids. The germline CDR1 and CDR2 sequences are MDHEN and SYDVKM. CDR3 DNA: TGTGCCAGCAGTATCAGGGTTCAGCCCCAGCATTTT. This codes for CASSIRVQPQHF.

This clone was seen a few times. J is TRBJ1-5 and V is TRBV10-3, with D hard to call. The germline CDR1 and CDR2 sequences are ENHRY and SYGVKD. The CDR3 has 13 residues. The ends were cut back, 3 bases at V and 1 base at J, with 4 bases in the middle. In DNA form, the CDR3 reads TGTGCCATCAGTGAAGACAGCAATCAGCCCCAGCATTTT. It yields the protein CAISEDSNQPQHF.

This clone was picked up a small number of times. The V gene is TRBV19, the J gene TRBJ1-2; no definite D call. Germline values: CDR1 LNHDA, CDR2 SQIVND (reference sequence). The CDR3 spans 12 residues. V was trimmed by 5 bases and J by 4 bases, leaving 8 bases between them. The CDR3: CASSVGFYGYTF. As DNA, the CDR3 is TGTGCCAGTAGTGTGGGCTTCTATGGCTACACCTTC.

This clone was observed a few times. The V call is TRBV10-3, the J call TRBJ2-2, with TRBD1 matching 7 bases. Germline values: CDR1 ENHRY, CDR2 SYGVKD. V lost 8 bases, J lost 4 bases, and 4 bases stayed unmatched. The length of the CDR3 is 13 residues. CDR3: CAIRQGGTGELFF. The CDR3 nucleotides read TGTGCCATCCGACAGGGCGGCACCGGGGAGCTGTTTTTT.

This chain uses TRBV5-1 with TRBJ1-3; unclear D gene. The CDR3 is 14 residues long. CDR1 and CDR2 (germline): SGHRS, YFSETQ. V shed 4 bases and J shed 3 bases, with 11 bases lying between them. As DNA, the CDR3 is TGCGCCAGCAGCCTTCCCTCCGATGGAAACACCATATATTTT. Protein: CASSLPSDGNTIYF.